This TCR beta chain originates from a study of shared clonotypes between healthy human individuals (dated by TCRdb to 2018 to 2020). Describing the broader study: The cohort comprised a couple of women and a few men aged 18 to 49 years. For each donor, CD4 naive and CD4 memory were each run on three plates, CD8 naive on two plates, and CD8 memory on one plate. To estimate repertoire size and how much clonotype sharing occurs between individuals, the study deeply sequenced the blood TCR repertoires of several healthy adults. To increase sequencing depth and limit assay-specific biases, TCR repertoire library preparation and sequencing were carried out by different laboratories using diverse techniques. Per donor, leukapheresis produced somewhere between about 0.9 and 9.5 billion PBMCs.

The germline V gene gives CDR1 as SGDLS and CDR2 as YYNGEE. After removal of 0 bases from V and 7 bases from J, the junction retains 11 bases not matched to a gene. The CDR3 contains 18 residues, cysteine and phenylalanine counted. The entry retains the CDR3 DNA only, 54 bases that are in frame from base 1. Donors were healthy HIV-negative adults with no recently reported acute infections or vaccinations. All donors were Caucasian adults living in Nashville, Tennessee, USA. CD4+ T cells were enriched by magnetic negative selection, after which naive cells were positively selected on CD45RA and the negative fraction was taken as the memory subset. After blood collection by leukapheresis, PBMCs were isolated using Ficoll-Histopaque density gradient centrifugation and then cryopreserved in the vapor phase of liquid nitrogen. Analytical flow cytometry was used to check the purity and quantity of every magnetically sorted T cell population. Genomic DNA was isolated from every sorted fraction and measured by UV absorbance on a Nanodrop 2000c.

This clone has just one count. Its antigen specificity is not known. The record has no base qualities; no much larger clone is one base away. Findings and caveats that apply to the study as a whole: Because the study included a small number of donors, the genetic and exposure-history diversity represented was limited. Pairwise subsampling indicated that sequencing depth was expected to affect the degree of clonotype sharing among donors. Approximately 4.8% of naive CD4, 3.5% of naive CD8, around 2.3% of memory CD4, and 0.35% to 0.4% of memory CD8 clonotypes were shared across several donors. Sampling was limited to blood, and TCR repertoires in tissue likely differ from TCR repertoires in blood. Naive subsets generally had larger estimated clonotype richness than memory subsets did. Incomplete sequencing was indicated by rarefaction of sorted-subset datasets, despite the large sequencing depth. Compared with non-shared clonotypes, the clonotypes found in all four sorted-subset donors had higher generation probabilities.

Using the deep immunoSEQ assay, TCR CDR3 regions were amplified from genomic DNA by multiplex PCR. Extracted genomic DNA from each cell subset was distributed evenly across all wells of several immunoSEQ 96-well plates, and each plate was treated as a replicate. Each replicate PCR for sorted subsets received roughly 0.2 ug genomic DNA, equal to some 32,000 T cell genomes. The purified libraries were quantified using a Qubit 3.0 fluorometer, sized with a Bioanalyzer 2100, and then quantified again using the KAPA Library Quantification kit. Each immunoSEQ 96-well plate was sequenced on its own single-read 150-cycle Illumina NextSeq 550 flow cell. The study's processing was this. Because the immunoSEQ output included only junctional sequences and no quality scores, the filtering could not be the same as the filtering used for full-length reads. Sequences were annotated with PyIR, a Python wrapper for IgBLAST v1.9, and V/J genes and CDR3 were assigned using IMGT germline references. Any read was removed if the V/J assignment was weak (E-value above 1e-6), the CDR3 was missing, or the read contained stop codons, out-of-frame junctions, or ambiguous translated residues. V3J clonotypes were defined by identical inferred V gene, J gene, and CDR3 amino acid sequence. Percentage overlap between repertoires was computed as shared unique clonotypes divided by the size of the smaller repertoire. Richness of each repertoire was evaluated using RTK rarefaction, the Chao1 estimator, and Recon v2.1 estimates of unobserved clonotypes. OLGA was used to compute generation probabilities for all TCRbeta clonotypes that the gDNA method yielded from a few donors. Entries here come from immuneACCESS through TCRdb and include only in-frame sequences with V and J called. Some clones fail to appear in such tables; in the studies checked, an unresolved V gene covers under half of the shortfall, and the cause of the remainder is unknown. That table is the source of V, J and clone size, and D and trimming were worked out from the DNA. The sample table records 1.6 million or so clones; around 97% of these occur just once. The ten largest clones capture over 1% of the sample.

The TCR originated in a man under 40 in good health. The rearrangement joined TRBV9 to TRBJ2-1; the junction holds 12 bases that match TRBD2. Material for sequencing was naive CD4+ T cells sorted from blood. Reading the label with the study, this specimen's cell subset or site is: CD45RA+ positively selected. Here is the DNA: TGTGCCAGCAGCGTAGCGGCTAGCGGGAGGGCCAGTTCGAATGAGCAGTTCTTC. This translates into CASSVAASGRASSNEQFF.